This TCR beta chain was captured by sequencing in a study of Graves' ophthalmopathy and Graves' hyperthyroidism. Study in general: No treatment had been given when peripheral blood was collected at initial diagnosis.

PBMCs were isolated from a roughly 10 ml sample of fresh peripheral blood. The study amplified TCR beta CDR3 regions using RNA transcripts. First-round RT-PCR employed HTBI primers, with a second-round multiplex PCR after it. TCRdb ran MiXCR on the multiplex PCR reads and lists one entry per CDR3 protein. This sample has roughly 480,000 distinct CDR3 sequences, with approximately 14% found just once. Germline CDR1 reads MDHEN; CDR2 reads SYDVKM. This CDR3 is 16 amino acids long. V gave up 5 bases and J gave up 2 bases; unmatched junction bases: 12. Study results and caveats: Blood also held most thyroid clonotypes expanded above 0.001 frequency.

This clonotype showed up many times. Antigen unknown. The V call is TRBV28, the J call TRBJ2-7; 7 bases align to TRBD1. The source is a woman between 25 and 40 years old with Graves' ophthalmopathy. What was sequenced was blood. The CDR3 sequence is CASSPYRGDRPYEQYF. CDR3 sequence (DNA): TGTGCCAGCAGTCCCTATCGAGGGGACAGACCCTACGAGCAGTACTTC.